This T cell receptor (beta chain) comes out of a study of CD8+ T cells in alopecia areata. V lost 0 bases and J lost 2, with 14 bases in between. CDR1 is NNHNN, CDR2 SYGAGS, per germline (reference sequence). The CDR3 sequence is 16 residues long. Extraction of RNA preceded its reverse transcription into cDNA, which served as the sequencing template. Profiling relied on immunoSEQ multiplex PCR, and the TCRdb table lists in-frame clones only, not all of them. This sample carries about 120,000 clones and no singletons, and around 19% goes to the top ten. Whole-study results and caveats: Resident alphabeta T cells of normal skin are also sequenced in scalp samples. Affected scalp, especially in alopecia totalis/universalis, had a higher clonality than normal scalp did.

Remarks on this clone: Its cognate antigen is unknown. The genes and germline here are from mouse. The sequence runs out 4 residues before the end of the CDR3; the remainder is reconstructed from the germline J gene.

The source is a C3H/HeJ mouse with alopecia areata. MHC haplotype here: H2-k. The chain is built from TRBV13-2 and TRBJ1-2; D possibly corresponds to TRBD1 (5 bases). What was sequenced was lesional skin. CDR3: CASGDAGRERNSDYTF. CDR3 DNA, as far as it was read: TGTGCCAGCGGTGATGCGGGCAGGGAGAGGAACTCC.